This paragraph covers one T cell receptor (beta chain) sequence. Data came from immunoSEQ multiplex PCR; TCRdb stores just in-frame clones and leaves some out. The sample lists 95,000 to 150,000 clones, around three quarters occurring once. The trim removed 5 bases at V and 6 bases at J, leaving 5 bases unmatched. Germline CDR1 SEHNR, CDR2 FQNEAQ (reference sequence). The CDR3 extends over 14 amino acids. This entry is derived from a study of blood T cell repertoires in COVID-19. Sample: peripheral blood. This receptor was identified in a man aged 55 to 70 with active or convalescent COVID-19. This chain joins TRBV7-9 and TRBJ1-4, with 8 bases aligning to TRBD1. The CDR3 reads CASSRDRGDEKLFF. Here the CDR3 DNA reads TGTGCCAGCAGCCGTGACAGGGGCGATGAAAAACTGTTTTTT.